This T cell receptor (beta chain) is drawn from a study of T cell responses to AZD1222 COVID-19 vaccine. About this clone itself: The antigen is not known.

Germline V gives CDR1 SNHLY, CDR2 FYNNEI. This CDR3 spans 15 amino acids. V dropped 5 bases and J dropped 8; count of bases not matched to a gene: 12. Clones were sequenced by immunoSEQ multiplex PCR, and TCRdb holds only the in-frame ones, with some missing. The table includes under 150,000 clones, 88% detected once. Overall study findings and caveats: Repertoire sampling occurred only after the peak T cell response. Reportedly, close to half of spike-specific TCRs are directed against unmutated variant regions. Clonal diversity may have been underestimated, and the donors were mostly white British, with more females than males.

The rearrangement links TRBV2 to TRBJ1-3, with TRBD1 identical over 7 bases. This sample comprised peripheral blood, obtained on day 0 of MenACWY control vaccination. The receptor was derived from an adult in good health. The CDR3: CASSQETGIRDTIYF. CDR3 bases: TGTGCCAGCAGTCAAGAGACAGGGATCAGGGACACCATATATTTT.